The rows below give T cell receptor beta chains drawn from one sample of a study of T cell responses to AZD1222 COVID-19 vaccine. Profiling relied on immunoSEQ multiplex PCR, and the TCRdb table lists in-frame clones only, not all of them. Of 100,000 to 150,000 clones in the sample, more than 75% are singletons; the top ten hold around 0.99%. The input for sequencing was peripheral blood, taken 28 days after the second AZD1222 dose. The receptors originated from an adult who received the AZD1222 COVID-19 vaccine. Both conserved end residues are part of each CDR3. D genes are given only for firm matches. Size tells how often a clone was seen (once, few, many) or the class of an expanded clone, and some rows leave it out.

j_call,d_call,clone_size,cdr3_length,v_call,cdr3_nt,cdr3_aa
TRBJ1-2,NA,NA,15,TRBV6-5,TGTGCCAGCAGAACCCTCTGGGGAGGGAGATATGGCTACACCTTC,CASRTLWGGRYGYTF
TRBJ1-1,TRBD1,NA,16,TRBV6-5,TGTGCCAGCAGTTACTCGCGGGACAGGGGCGACACTGAAGCTTTCTTT,CASSYSRDRGDTEAFF
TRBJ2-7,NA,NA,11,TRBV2,TGTGCCAGCGTACGGGACTACGAGCAGTACTTC,CASVRDYEQYF
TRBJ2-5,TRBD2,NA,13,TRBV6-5,TGTGCCAGCACCGGACTAGTTCAAGAGACCCAGTACTTC,CASTGLVQETQYF
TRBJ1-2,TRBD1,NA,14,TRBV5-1,TGCGCCAGCAGCCTAGGACAGGACCTCTATGGCTACACCTTC,CASSLGQDLYGYTF
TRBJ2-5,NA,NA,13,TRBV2,TGTGCCAGCAGTGAACATTCGGACGTAAGGGAGTACTTC,CASSEHSDVREYF
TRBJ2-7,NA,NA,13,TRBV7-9,TGTGCCAGCAGCTTAGCACAGGGATACGAGCAGTACTTC,CASSLAQGYEQYF
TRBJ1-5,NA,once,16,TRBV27,TGTGCCAGCAGTCCCTCGACAGGAGCTAGCAATCAGCCCCAGCATTTT,CASSPSTGASNQPQHF
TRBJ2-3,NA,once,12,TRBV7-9,TGTGCCAGCAGCTTAAGATCAGATACGCAGTATTTT,CASSLRSDTQYF
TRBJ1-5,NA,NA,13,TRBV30,TGTGCCTGGAGTGTACGGAGTAATCAGCCCCAGCATTTT,CAWSVRSNQPQHF
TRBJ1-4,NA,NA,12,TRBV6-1,TGTGCCAGCAGCCTAATAGGGGAAAAACTGTTTTTT,CASSLIGEKLFF
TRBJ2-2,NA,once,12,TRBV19,TGTGCCAGTAGGAGGGACACCGGGGAGCTGTTTTTT,CASRRDTGELFF
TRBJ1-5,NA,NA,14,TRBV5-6,TGTGCCAGCAGCAGGTTGGATAGCAATCAGCCCCAGCATTTT,CASSRLDSNQPQHF
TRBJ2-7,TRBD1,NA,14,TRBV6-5,TGTGCCAGCAAAACCGGGACAGGGTCTCTCGAGCAGTACTTC,CASKTGTGSLEQYF
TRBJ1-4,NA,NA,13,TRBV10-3,TGTGCCATCCGGGCCACGGCTAATGAAAAACTGTTTTTT,CAIRATANEKLFF
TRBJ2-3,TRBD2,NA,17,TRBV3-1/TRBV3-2,TGTGCCAGCAGTCAGAGTCTAGCGGGAGTACACACAGATACGCAGTATTTT,CASSQSLAGVHTDTQYF
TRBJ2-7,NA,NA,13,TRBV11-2,TGTGCCAGCAGCTCAGGATACGCCTACGAGCAGTACTTC,CASSSGYAYEQYF
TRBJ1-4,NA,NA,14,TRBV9,TGTGCCAGCAGCTCCGGAGGGGTTGGTGAAAAACTGTTTTTT,CASSSGGVGEKLFF
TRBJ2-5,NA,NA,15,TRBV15,TGTGCCACCAGCAGAGTTGGCAGGATACAAGAGACCCAGTACTTC,CATSRVGRIQETQYF
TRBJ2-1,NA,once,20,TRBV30,TGTGCCTGGGATTTTATGCGCCTTCGAGGGGGGGGCCTACAGGGAAATGAGCAGTTCTTC,CAWDFMRLRGGGLQGNEQFF
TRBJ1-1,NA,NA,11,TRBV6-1,TGTGCCAGCAGTGAAGTACGAGGAGCTTTCTTT,CASSEVRGAFF
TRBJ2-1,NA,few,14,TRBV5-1,TGCGCCAGCAGCTTGGGGAGGGCGGACAATGAGCAGTTCTTC,CASSLGRADNEQFF
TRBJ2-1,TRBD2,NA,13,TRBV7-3,TGTGCCAGCAGCTTATCAGGACTAGCGGAGCAGTTCTTC,CASSLSGLAEQFF
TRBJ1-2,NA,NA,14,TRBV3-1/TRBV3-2,TGTGCCAGCAGCCGACAGGATGGAGCCTATGGCTACACCTTC,CASSRQDGAYGYTF
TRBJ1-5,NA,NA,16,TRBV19,TGTGCCAGTAGTATAACGGCGGGGTCTAGCAATCAGCCCCAGCATTTT,CASSITAGSSNQPQHF
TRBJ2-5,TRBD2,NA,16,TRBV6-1,TGTGCCAGCAGTGTAACCGGGACTAGCGGGCAAGAGACCCAGTACTTC,CASSVTGTSGQETQYF
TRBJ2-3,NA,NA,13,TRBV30,TGTGCCTGGAGAGAGTGGGCCACAGATACGCAGTATTTT,CAWREWATDTQYF
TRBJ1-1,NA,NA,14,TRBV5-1,TGCGCCAGCAGCCGCGGCAGTGTGAACACTGAAGCTTTCTTT,CASSRGSVNTEAFF
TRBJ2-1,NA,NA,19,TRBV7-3,TGTGCCAGCAGCTTAAGGACTTTTCCCAACAAACCTCTCTCACGTGAGCAGTTCTTC,CASSLRTFPNKPLSREQFF
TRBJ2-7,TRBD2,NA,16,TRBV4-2,TGTGCCAGCAGCCAAGATAGACTAGCGGGAGTATACGAGCAGTACTTC,CASSQDRLAGVYEQYF
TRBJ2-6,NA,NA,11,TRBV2,TGTGCCAGCAGCTCCGACAGCGTCCTGACTTTC,CASSSDSVLTF
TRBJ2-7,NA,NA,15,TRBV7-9,TGTGCCAGCAGCTTAGCGCGTGGCATTCGCCTTGAGCAGTACTTC,CASSLARGIRLEQYF
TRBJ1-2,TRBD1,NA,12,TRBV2,TGTGCCAGCAGTCAGGGGGCCCGAGGCTACACCTTC,CASSQGARGYTF
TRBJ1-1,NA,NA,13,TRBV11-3,TGTGCCAGCAGCTTAGGACAGGACACTGAAGCTTTCTTT,CASSLGQDTEAFF
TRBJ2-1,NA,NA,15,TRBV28,TGTGCCAGCAGTTTACGGCGGGCCCCCTACAATGAGCAGTTCTTC,CASSLRRAPYNEQFF
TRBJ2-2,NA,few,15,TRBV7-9,TGTGCCAGCAGCTTTGGACAGACGAACACCGGGGAGCTGTTTTTT,CASSFGQTNTGELFF
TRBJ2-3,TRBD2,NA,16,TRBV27,TGTGCCAGCAGCGGGGCGACTAGCGGGAGTGGAGATACGCAGTATTTT,CASSGATSGSGDTQYF
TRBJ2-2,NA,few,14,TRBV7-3,TGTGCCAGCAGCCCCCAGGGGATTGCCGGGGAGCTGTTTTTT,CASSPQGIAGELFF
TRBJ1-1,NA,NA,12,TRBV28,TGTGCCAGCAGTCGCGGGACCTCTGAAGCTTTCTTT,CASSRGTSEAFF
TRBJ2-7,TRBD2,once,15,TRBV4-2,TGTGCCAGCAGCCAAGCGTACCCGGGAGGCTACGAGCAGTACTTC,CASSQAYPGGYEQYF
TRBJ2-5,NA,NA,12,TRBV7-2,TGTGCCAGCAGCTTAGCCCAAGAGACCCAGTACTTC,CASSLAQETQYF
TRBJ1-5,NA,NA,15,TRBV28,TGTGCCAGCAGGGACACAGGGTCGGGCAATCAGCCCCAGCATTTT,CASRDTGSGNQPQHF
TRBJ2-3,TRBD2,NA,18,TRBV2,TGTGCCAGCAGTGTTCTCGGACTAGCGGGGACTAGCACAGATACGCAGTATTTT,CASSVLGLAGTSTDTQYF
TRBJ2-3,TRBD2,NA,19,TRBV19,TGTGCCAGTAGTATACTATTCGAAGTCGGGACTAGCGACACAGATACGCAGTATTTT,CASSILFEVGTSDTDTQYF
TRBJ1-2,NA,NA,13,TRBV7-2,TGTGCCAGCAGCTTCACCGCCAGGGTTGGCTACACCTTC,CASSFTARVGYTF